The T cell receptor beta chain under discussion was sequenced for a study of human T cells and chemical hapten exposure. Looking at the study overall: Per-sample TCR yields varied mainly from small pooled library volume differences.

This clonotype came up many times. Time point: patch test 2, 6 weeks after DPC sensitization. Treatment of the sample: therapeutic diphenylcyclopropenone sensitization with weekly scalp DPC. Each CDR3 protein is one row after TCRdb ran MiXCR on the RACE reads. Of under 100,000 distinct CDR3 sequences listed, over 9.5% are singletons. Trimming at V came to 1 base and at J to 5 bases, leaving 7 bases not matched to a gene. The CDR3 runs 16 residues. Germline V gene sequence: CDR1 SGHTA, CDR2 FQGTGA. The sample in question was whole blood, obtained in connection with sensitization to the hapten diphenylcyclopropenone (DPC). The source is a woman aged 40 to 55 with alopecia areata. Some clones in this sample may be carry-over from other donors' samples. The V call is TRBV7-3, the J call TRBJ2-5, with TRBD1 matching 10 bases. CDR3 sequence: CASSLRATGGYETQYF. CDR3 coding DNA: TGTGCCAGCAGCTTAAGAGCGACAGGGGGCTATGAGACCCAGTACTTC.